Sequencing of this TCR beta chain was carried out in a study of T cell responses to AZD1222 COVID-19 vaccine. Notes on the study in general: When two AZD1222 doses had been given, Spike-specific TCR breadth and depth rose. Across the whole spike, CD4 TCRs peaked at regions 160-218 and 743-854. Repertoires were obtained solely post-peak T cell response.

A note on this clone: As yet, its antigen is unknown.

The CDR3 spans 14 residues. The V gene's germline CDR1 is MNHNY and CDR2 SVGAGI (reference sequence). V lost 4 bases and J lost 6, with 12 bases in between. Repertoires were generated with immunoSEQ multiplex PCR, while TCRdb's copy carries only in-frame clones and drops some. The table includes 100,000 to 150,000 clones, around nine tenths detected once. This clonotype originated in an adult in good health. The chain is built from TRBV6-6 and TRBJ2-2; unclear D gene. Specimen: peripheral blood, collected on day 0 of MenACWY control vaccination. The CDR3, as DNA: TGTGCCAGCAGTTCCGGAATTATTGCCGGGGAGCTGTTTTTT. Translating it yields CASSSGIIAGELFF.